Shown below are 21 T cell receptor beta chains from a single sample sequenced in a study of cytomegalovirus exposure and HLA in healthy donors. Using immunoSEQ multiplex PCR, the repertoire was profiled, and TCRdb retains in-frame clones only, with some absent. The sample lists more than 70,000 clones, roughly 95% occurring once. The source material was PBMCs. These receptors all stem from a man aged 18 to 29 in good health and CMV-seropositive.

The rearrangement links TRBV15 to TRBJ1-5; TRBD1 might be the D (5 bases). The germline V gene encodes CDR1 LNHNV and CDR2 YYDKDF (reference sequence). The CDR3 spans 13 residues. V was cut by 6 bases and J by 5 bases, with 11 bases left in between. CDR3 protein: CATSGGLDQPQHF. In DNA, the CDR3 is TGTGCCACCAGTGGGGGGTTGGATCAGCCCCAGCATTTT.

This clone was found once. The chain is built from TRBV11-2 and TRBJ2-1, with D perhaps TRBD2 (5 bases). The germline V gene encodes CDR1 SGHAT and CDR2 FQNNGV. The length of the CDR3 is 16 residues. V lost 3 bases to trimming and J lost 6 bases, with 18 bases between them. The CDR3 sequence is CASSFIPKRVGNEQFF. The CDR3 nucleotides are TGTGCCAGCAGCTTTATACCGAAGAGGGTCGGCAATGAGCAGTTCTTC.

The genes are TRBV5-1 and TRBJ2-2; D ambiguous. The germline V gene has CDR1 SGHRS and CDR2 YFSETQ. Deletions cut 4 bases from V and 4 bases from J, with 8 bases between. The CDR3 consists of 13 residues. DNA for the CDR3: TGCGCCAGCAGCCAGGTCGGCACCGGGGAGCTGTTTTTT. Amino acid sequence: CASSQVGTGELFF. The entire variable domain, with the rest obtained from reference TRBV5-1 and TRBJ2-2, is as follows: KAGVTQTPRYLIKTRGQQVTLSCSPISGHRSVSWYQQTPGQGLQFLFEYFSETQRNKGNFPGRFSGRQFSNSRSEMNVSTLELGDSALYLCASSQVGTGELFFGEGSRLTVL.

This clone was counted a single time. The DNA is left out, because the CDR3 cannot be placed on it with certainty; the CDR3 is given as TCRdb lists it. The CDR3 loop is CASLGWGQGAPREKLFF. The chain uses TRBV21-1 and TRBJ1-4; the tabulated D call, TRBD1, remains unverified against the DNA. TRBV21-1 is a known pseudogene. Inclusive of both ends, the CDR3 amounts to 17 amino acids.

This chain links TRBV10-3 with TRBJ2-1; the match to TRBD2 covers 12 bases. Germline lookup yields CDR1 ENHRY and CDR2 SYGVKD. With 7 bases clipped from V and 8 bases from J, the junction kept 12 bases outside the gene matches. The CDR3 extends over 16 amino acids. CDR3 loop: CAITRTSGNRAYEQFF. For the CDR3, the DNA is TGTGCCATCACCCGGACTAGCGGGAATAGAGCCTATGAGCAGTTCTTC.

This chain uses TRBV10-1 with TRBJ2-3; D gene unclear. V lost 6 bases to trimming and J lost 6 bases, with 13 bases between them. Germline-derived CDR1 and CDR2 are WNHNN and SYGVQD (reference sequence). The CDR3 has 13 amino acids. In DNA, the CDR3 is TGCGCCAGCAGCCTAGGAATGAGGGATACGCAGTATTTT. As protein: CASSLGMRDTQYF.

This chain connects TRBV7-2 to TRBJ2-7; 12 bases agree with TRBD2. This CDR3 is 16 amino acids long. After removal of 1 base from V and 4 bases from J, the junction contained 5 bases not matched to a gene. Germline CDR1 reads SGHTA; CDR2 reads FQGNSA. The CDR3 here is CASSLEGTSGRYEQYF. CDR3 in DNA: TGTGCCAGCAGCTTAGAAGGGACTAGCGGGCGATACGAGCAGTACTTC.

The chain uses TRBV7-2 and TRBJ2-3, with 7 positions matching TRBD1. The V gene's germline CDR1 is SGHTA and CDR2 FQGNSA. The CDR3 consists of 15 residues. Trimming took 2 bases from V and 5 from J; bases not matched to a gene: 7. The CDR3 coding sequence is TGTGCCAGCAGCTTAAGGAGACAGGGCGAAGATACGCAGTATTTT. It specifies CASSLRRQGEDTQYF.

V gene TRBV29-1 combines with J gene TRBJ2-4; 10 nucleotides agree with TRBD1. V was pared by 6 bases and J by 0 bases, with 8 bases of the junction left unmatched. The CDR3 contains 16 residues. From germline, CDR1 is SQVTM and CDR2 ANQGSEA. CDR3 nucleotide sequence: TGCAGCGTATCGGGACAGGGGTTTCTAGCCAAAAACATTCAGTACTTC. This sequence encodes CSVSGQGFLAKNIQYF. Full variable domain (remainder filled in from reference TRBV29-1 and TRBJ2-4): SAVISQKPSRDICQRGTSLTIQCQVDSQVTMMFWYRQQPGQSLTLIATANQGSEATYESGFVIDKFPISRPNLTFSTLTVSNMSPEDSSIYLCSVSGQGFLAKNIQYFGAGTRLSVL.

This chain connects TRBV19 to TRBJ2-4; TRBD2 might be the D (6 bases). Germline V gene lookup returns CDR1 LNHDA and CDR2 SQIVND (reference sequence). The V end lost 7 bases, the J end lost 1 base, and 17 bases lay between the germline ends. This CDR3 spans 16 amino acids. The DNA of the CDR3 is TGTGCCAGTATGGACCCACCGGGGACTGCCAAAAACATTCAGTACTTC. Its translation: CASMDPPGTAKNIQYF.

This clone was seen only once. The CDR3 sequence: CAWSGPNNEQFF. The CDR3 coding sequence is TGTGCCTGGAGTGGTCCCAACAATGAGCAGTTCTTC. This chain uses TRBV30 with TRBJ2-1; D is uncertain. Trimming took off 1 base at V and 5 bases at J, with 6 bases between the two ends. The CDR3 has 12 residues. CDR1 is GTSNPN, CDR2 SVGIG, per germline (reference sequence). The full variable domain, rest sourced from reference TRBV30 and TRBJ2-1, is SQTIHQWPATLVQPVGSPLSLECTVEGTSNPNLYWYRQAAGRGLQLLFYSVGIGQISSEVPQNLSASRPQDRQFILSSKKLLLSDSGFYLCAWSGPNNEQFFGPGTRLTVL.

CDR3 in DNA: TGCGCCAGCAGCCAGGCCGTCGTGGGGGGGAGGTCCCCAACTAATGAAAAACTGTTTTTT. Its translation is CASSQAVVGGRSPTNEKLFF. J is TRBJ1-4 and V is TRBV4-1; tentatively, D is TRBD1 (5 bases). The CDR3 has 20 amino acids. From germline, CDR1 is MGHRA and CDR2 YSYEKL. V lost 3 bases and J 0 bases, leaving 23 bases between the germline ends.

V and J are TRBV5-1 and TRBJ1-1; 7 bases line up with TRBD1. Germline CDR1 reads SGHRS; CDR2 reads YFSETQ. The CDR3 spans 16 residues. The V and J ends lost 4 bases and 0 bases, in that order; junction bases with no gene match: 9. CDR3 bases: TGCGCCAGCAGCGTCCGGGACAGAAATATGAACACTGAAGCTTTCTTT. This codes for CASSVRDRNMNTEAFF.

The CDR3: CASSLVTTGYNQPQHF. CDR3 sequence (DNA): TGTGCCAGCAGCTTAGTAACGACGGGGTACAATCAGCCCCAGCATTTT. The genes are TRBV7-9 and TRBJ1-5; D is unclear. The CDR3 covers 16 residues. Germline CDR1 SEHNR, CDR2 FQNEAQ (reference sequence). V was shortened by 1 base and J by 3 bases, with 13 bases between the two germline ends.

The chain couples TRBV10-3 to TRBJ1-1; 7 bases map to TRBD1. The ends lost 3 bases at V and 9 bases at J; junction bases unmatched: 10. The CDR3 extends over 14 amino acids. CDR1 and CDR2 (germline): ENHRY, SYGVKD. The CDR3 region is CAISESQQGMKAFF. The CDR3 nucleotides read TGTGCCATCAGTGAAAGTCAACAGGGGATGAAAGCTTTCTTT.

This sequence joins TRBV27 and TRBJ1-2; tentative D call: TRBD1 (5 bases). Germline V gives CDR1 MNHEY, CDR2 SMNVEV (reference sequence). V shed 2 bases and J shed 1 base, with 8 bases lying between them. The CDR3 is 14 residues long. The DNA for the CDR3 is TGTGCCAGCAGTTTAAAGGGGTTTAACTATGGCTACACCTTC. Translated, it gives CASSLKGFNYGYTF.

This sequence joins TRBV27 and TRBJ1-1, with D possibly being TRBD1 (6 bases). This CDR3 contains 11 residues. In germline, CDR1 is MNHEY, CDR2 SMNVEV (reference sequence). V was trimmed by 6 bases and J by 4 bases, leaving 6 bases between them. In DNA form, the CDR3 reads TGTGCCAGCAGCAGGGGCACTGAAGCTTTCTTT. Protein product: CASSRGTEAFF.

V gene TRBV6-1 combines with J gene TRBJ2-7, with D hard to call. V shed 2 bases and J shed 6 bases, with 20 bases lying between them. The germline V gene encodes CDR1 MNHNS and CDR2 SASEGT. The CDR3 spans 16 residues. CDR3 protein: CASSEQSGSIGPEQYF. The CDR3 nucleotides are TGTGCCAGCAGTGAACAGTCAGGATCCATCGGCCCCGAGCAGTACTTC.

The chain couples TRBV10-1 to TRBJ2-1, with D possibly matching TRBD2 (6 bases). V lost 4 bases to trimming and J lost 0 bases, with 10 bases between them. The germline V gene has CDR1 WNHNN and CDR2 SYGVQD (reference sequence). This CDR3 comprises 15 residues. The CDR3 DNA reads TGCGCCAGCAGTGTCGGGAGAGTCTCCTACAATGAGCAGTTCTTC. Amino acids: CASSVGRVSYNEQFF.

V is TRBV15 and J is TRBJ2-3, with a weak D call TRBD1 (5 bases). V dropped 5 bases and J dropped 2 bases, with 17 bases sitting between them. This CDR3 region has 16 residues. CDR1 is LNHNV, CDR2 YYDKDF, per germline (reference sequence). CDR3 region: CATSAGTGYPTDTQYF. CDR3 nucleotide sequence: TGTGCCACCAGCGCCGGAACAGGCTATCCCACAGATACGCAGTATTTT. The full variable domain, with the rest looked up from reference TRBV15 and TRBJ2-3, is DAMVIQNPRYQVTQFGKPVTLSCSQTLNHNVMYWYQQKSSQAPKLLFHYYDKDFNNEADTPDNFQSRRPNTSFCFLDIRSPGLGDTAMYLCATSAGTGYPTDTQYFGPGTRLTVL.

The gene calls are TRBV30 and TRBJ2-1; D perhaps matches TRBD2 (5 bases). Per germline, CDR1 GTSNPN and CDR2 SVGIG (reference sequence). Trimming took off 4 bases at V and 3 bases at J, with 10 bases between the two ends. The CDR3 has 13 amino acids. CDR3 sequence reads: CAWKSGHYNEQFF. As DNA, the CDR3 is TGTGCCTGGAAAAGCGGCCACTACAATGAGCAGTTCTTC.